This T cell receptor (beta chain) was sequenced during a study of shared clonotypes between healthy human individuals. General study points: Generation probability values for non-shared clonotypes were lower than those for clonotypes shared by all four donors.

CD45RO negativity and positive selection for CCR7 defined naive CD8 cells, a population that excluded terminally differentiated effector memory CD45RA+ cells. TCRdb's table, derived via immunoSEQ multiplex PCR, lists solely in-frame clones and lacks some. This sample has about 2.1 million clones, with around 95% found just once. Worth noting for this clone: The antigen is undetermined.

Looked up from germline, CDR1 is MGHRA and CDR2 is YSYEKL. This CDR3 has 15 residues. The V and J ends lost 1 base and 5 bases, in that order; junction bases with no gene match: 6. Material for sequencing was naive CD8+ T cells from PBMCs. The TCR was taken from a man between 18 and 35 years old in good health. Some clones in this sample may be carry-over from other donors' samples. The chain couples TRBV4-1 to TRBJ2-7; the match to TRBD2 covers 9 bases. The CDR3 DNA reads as TGCGCCAGCAGCCAAGGGCGGGAGGGTCCAAACGAGCAGTACTTC. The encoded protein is CASSQGREGPNEQYF.